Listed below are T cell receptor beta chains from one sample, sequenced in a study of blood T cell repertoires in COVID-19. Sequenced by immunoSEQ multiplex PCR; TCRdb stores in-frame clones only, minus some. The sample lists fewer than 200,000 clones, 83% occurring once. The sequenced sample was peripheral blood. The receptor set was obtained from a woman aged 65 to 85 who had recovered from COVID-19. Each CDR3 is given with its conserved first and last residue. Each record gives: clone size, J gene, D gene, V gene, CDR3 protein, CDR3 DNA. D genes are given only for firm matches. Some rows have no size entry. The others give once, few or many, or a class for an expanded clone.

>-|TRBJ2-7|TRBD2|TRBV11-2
CASSLVSGGPYEQYF
TGTGCCAGCAGCTTAGTATCGGGAGGGCCCTACGAGCAGTACTTC
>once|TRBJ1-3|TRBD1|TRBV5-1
CASSPGQALDTIYF
TGCGCCAGCAGCCCAGGACAGGCGCTGGACACCATATATTTT
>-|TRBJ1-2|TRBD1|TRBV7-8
CASSATGGGGYTF
TGTGCCAGCAGCGCGACAGGGGGCGGAGGCTACACCTTC
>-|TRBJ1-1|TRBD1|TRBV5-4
CASGTGTANTEAFF
TGTGCCAGCGGTACCGGGACAGCGAACACTGAAGCTTTCTTT
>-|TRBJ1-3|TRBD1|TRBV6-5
CASSRGQGNTIYF
TGTGCCAGCAGTAGAGGACAGGGCAACACCATATATTTT
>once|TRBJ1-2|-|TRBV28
CASSSGGWTFGYTF
TGTGCCAGCAGTTCCGGGGGGTGGACCTTTGGCTACACCTTC
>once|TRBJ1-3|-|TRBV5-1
CASSRDGGHGNTIYF
TGCGCCAGCAGCAGAGACGGGGGGCATGGAAACACCATATATTTT
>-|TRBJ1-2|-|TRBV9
CASSVDPGRLGGYTF
TGTGCCAGCAGCGTAGACCCAGGGCGGTTGGGAGGCTACACCTTC
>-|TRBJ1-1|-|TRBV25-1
CASSGAGRPEAFF
TGTGCCAGCAGTGGGGCAGGAAGACCTGAAGCTTTCTTT
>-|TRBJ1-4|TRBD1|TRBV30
CACRQGGREKLFF
TGTGCCTGCCGACAGGGGGGTCGTGAAAAACTGTTTTTT
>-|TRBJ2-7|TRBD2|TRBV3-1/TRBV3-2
CASSPGGAGPYEQYF
TGTGCCAGCAGCCCCGGGGGGGCCGGGCCCTACGAGCAGTACTTC
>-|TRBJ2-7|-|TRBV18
CASSPTTSRGGGEQYF
TGTGCCAGCTCACCGACTACATCACGAGGCGGCGGCGAGCAGTACTTC
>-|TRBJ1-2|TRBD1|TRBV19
CASRSGQSNYGYTF
TGTGCCAGTAGATCGGGACAGTCGAACTATGGCTACACCTTC
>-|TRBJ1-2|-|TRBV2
CASSQLTRGYYGYTF
TGTGCCAGCAGTCAACTGACCCGGGGGTACTATGGCTACACCTTC
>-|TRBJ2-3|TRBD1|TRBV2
CATTDRGRGGTQYF
TGTGCCACGACGGACAGGGGAAGGGGAGGTACGCAGTATTTT
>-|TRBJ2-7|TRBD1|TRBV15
CATSRGGTGGWVEQYF
TGTGCCACCAGCAGAGGAGGGACAGGGGGATGGGTCGAGCAGTACTTC
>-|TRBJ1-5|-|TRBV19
CASSGTHSNQPQHF
TGTGCCAGTAGTGGCACACATAGCAATCAGCCCCAGCATTTT
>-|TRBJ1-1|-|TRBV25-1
CASSENPSRPNTEAFF
TGTGCCAGCAGTGAAAACCCGTCGCGCCCCAACACTGAAGCTTTCTTT
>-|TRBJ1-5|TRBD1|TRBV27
CASRPGTGGNQPQHF
TGTGCCAGCCGACCCGGGACAGGGGGGAACCAGCCCCAGCATTTT
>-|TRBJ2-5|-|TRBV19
CASRIQETQYF
TGTGCCTCGCGTATCCAAGAGACCCAGTACTTC
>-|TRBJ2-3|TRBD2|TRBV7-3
CASSPRLAADTQYF
TGTGCCAGCAGCCCCCGACTAGCGGCAGATACGCAGTATTTT
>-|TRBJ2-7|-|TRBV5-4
CASSLEGSYEQYF
TGTGCCAGCAGCTTGGAGGGGTCCTACGAGCAGTACTTC
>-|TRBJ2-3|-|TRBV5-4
CASSLRAPGEDTQYF
TGTGCCAGCAGCTTGAGGGCCCCTGGGGAGGATACGCAGTATTTT
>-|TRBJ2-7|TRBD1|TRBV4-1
CASSQVGTGGYEQYF
TGCGCCAGCAGCCAAGTGGGCACAGGGGGCTACGAGCAGTACTTC
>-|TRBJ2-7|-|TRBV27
CASSLWRGEQYF
TGTGCCAGCAGTTTATGGCGGGGCGAGCAGTACTTC
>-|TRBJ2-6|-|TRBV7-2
CASTHVGGPSSGANVLTF
TGTGCCAGCACCCACGTGGGGGGACCCAGCTCTGGGGCCAACGTCCTGACTTTC
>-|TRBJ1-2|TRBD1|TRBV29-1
CSVVGTATNYGYTF
TGCAGCGTCGTCGGGACAGCAACTAACTATGGCTACACCTTC
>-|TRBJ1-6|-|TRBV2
CASSEGSRLNNSPLHF
TGTGCCAGCAGTGAAGGCTCCCGCCTAAATAATTCACCCCTCCACTTT
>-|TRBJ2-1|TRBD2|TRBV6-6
CASSYGTSGVNEQFF
TGTGCCAGCAGTTACGGGACTAGCGGGGTGAATGAGCAGTTCTTC
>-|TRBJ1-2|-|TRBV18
CASSPRLLYGYTF
TGTGCCAGCTCACCGCGGCTCCTCTATGGCTACACCTTC
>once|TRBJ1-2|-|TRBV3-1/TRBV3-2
CASSQDWGSWYGYTF
TGTGCCAGCAGCCAAGATTGGGGCTCCTGGTATGGCTACACCTTC
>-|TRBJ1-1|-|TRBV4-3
CASSQGGPTVNTEAFF
TGCGCCAGCAGCCAAGGGGGCCCGACAGTGAACACTGAAGCTTTCTTT
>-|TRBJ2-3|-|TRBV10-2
CASRTGKLNTDTQYF
TGCGCCAGCAGAACAGGCAAACTCAACACAGATACGCAGTATTTT
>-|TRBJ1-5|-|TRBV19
CASSIARDQPQHF
TGTGCCAGTAGTATAGCGAGGGATCAGCCCCAGCATTTT
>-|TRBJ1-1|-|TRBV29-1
CSVPRGGSGFGTEAFF
TGCAGCGTTCCCCGTGGAGGGTCCGGGTTTGGCACTGAAGCTTTCTTT
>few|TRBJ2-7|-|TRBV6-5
CASSYAATGYEQYF
TGTGCCAGCAGTTACGCGGCTACCGGGTACGAGCAGTACTTC
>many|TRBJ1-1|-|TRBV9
CASSGPGTRGTEAFF
TGTGCCAGCAGCGGACCCGGGACAAGGGGGACTGAAGCTTTCTTT
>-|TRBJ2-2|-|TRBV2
CATSALGGTGELFF
TGTGCCACCTCCGCCCTAGGAGGGACCGGGGAGCTGTTTTTT
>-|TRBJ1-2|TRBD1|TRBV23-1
CASSWTGGGGYTF
TGCGCCAGCAGTTGGACAGGGGGCGGTGGCTACACCTTC
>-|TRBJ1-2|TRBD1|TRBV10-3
CAISEGDRVNYGYTF
TGTGCCATCAGTGAGGGGGACAGGGTCAACTATGGCTACACCTTC
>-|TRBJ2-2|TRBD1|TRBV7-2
CASSLPTGGGGELFF
TGTGCCAGCAGCTTACCCACAGGGGGCGGCGGGGAGCTGTTTTTT
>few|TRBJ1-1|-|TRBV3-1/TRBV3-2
CASSQGQLLNTEAFF
TGTGCCAGCAGCCAAGGACAGCTCCTGAACACTGAAGCTTTCTTT
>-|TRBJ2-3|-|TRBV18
CASSPLAPASTDTQYF
TGTGCCAGCTCACCACTAGCGCCTGCTAGCACAGATACGCAGTATTTT
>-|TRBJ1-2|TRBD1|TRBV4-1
CASSRGTGPANYGYTF
TGCGCCAGCAGCCGTGGGACAGGGCCAGCTAACTATGGCTACACCTTC
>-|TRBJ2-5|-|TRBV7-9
CASSLIPGTQYF
TGTGCCAGCAGCTTGATTCCCGGGACCCAGTACTTC
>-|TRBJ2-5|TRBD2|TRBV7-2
CASSLLPRTSRDQETQYF
TGTGCCAGCAGCTTATTACCCCGGACTAGCCGCGACCAAGAGACCCAGTACTTC
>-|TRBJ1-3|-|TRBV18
CASSPADTGNTIYF
TGTGCCAGCTCACCGGCGGATACTGGAAACACCATATATTTT
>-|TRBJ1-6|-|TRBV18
CASSPRPQGNSPLHF
TGTGCCAGCTCACCGCGGCCGCAGGGCAATTCACCCCTCCACTTT
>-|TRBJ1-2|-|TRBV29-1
CSVGGVDYGYTF
TGCAGCGTCGGGGGGGTGGACTATGGCTACACCTTC
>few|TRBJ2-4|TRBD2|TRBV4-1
CASSPLGLAGRRDF
TGCGCCAGCAGCCCACTGGGACTAGCGGGCCGGCGGGACTTC
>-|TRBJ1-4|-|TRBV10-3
CAISQSGGGDEKLFF
TGTGCCATCTCCCAATCGGGTGGGGGGGATGAAAAACTGTTTTTT
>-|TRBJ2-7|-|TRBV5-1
CASSLALGNRDEQYF
TGCGCCAGCAGCTTGGCCCTTGGAAATCGGGACGAGCAGTACTTC
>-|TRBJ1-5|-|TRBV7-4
CASSLFCRADSNQPQHF
TGTGCCAGCAGCTTATTTTGCAGGGCCGATAGCAATCAGCCCCAGCATTTT
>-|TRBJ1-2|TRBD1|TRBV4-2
CASSQVIGQDNYGYTF
TGTGCCAGCAGCCAAGTAATCGGACAGGATAACTATGGCTACACCTTC
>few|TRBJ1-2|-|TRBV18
CASSPGRGYTF
TGTGCCAGCTCACCGGGCCGGGGCTACACCTTC
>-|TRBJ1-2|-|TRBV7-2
CASSPRAPEYGYTF
TGTGCCAGCAGCCCGAGGGCCCCGGAATATGGCTACACCTTC